The present T cell receptor beta chain was sequenced within a study of blood T cell repertoires in COVID-19. Turning to the study itself: Sample material is recorded as cDNA or gDNA derived from T cells, B-cell-depleted T cells, or PBMCs.

How the authors handled the data: Estimation of nucleated cell counts was performed using reference gene primer amplification. The assay was immunoSEQ multiplex PCR, and TCRdb's table has in-frame clones only and misses some. V and J calls plus clone size are reproduced from that table; the DNA served to infer D and trimming. The sample holds some 180,000 clones, 80% to 95% seen once. The V gene end was trimmed by 4 bases and the J gene end by 0 bases; junction bases not matched to a gene: 6. This CDR3 region has 16 residues. Germline CDR1 SEHNR, CDR2 FQNEAQ (reference sequence). The sample taken for sequencing was peripheral blood. The sequence derives from a man aged 45 to 65 with acute or convalescent COVID-19. The chain couples TRBV7-9 to TRBJ2-1; 7 positions agree with TRBD1. The CDR3 reads CASSSTGQGSYNEQFF. In DNA form, the CDR3 reads TGTGCCAGCAGCTCGACAGGGCAGGGCTCCTACAATGAGCAGTTCTTC.